This T cell receptor beta chain comes out of a study of blood T cell repertoires in COVID-19. Study background: Samples of COVID-19 (acute and convalescent) were obtained from the United States, Italy and Spain.

Sequenced by immunoSEQ multiplex PCR; TCRdb stores in-frame clones only, minus some. Of 70,000 or so clones listed, 85% to 90% are singletons. This CDR3 contains 13 residues. The germline V gene has CDR1 LNHDA and CDR2 SQIVND (reference sequence). The V end was cut by 5 bases, the J end by 0 bases, with 7 bases between. The clonotype originates from a man in his forties or fifties with active COVID-19. Specimen: peripheral blood. The chain joins TRBV19 to TRBJ1-1; D uncertain. This CDR3 reads CASSRGMNTEAFF. The CDR3, as DNA: TGTGCCAGTAGTCGCGGCATGAACACTGAAGCTTTCTTT.